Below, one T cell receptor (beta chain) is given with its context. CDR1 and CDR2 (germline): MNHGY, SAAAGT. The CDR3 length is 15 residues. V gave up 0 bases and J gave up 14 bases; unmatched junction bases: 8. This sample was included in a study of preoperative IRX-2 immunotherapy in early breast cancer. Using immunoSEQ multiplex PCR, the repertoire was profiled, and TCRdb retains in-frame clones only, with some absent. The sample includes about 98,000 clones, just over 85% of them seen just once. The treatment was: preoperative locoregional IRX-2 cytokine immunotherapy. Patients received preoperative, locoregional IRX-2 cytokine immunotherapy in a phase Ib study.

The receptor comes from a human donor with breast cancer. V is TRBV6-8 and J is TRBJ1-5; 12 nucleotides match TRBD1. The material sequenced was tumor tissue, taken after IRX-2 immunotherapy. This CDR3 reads CASSYSGQGARIEHF. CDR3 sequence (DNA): TGTGCCAGCAGTTACTCGGGACAGGGGGCCCGTATTGAGCATTTT.